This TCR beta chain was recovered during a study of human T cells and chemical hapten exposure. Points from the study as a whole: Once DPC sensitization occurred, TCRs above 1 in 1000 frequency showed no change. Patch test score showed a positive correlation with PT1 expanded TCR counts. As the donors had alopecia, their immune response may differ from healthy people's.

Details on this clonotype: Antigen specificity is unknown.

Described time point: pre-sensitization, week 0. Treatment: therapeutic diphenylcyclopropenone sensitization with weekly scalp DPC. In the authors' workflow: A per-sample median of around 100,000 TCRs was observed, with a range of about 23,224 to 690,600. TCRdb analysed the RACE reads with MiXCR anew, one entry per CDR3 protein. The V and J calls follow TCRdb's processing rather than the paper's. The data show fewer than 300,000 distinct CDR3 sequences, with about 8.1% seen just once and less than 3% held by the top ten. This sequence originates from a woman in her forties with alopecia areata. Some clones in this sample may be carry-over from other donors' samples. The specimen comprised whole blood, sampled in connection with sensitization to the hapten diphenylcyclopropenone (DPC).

CDR3 DNA sequence: TGCGCCAGCAGCCAAGATTGGTTAGCGGGAGGGAGAAGGGGGACCCAGTACTTC. This codes for CASSQDWLAGGRRGTQYF. The chain links TRBV4-3 to TRBJ2-5; TRBD2 aligns across 11 bases. V dropped 0 bases and J dropped 7; count of bases not matched to a gene: 13. The CDR3 is 18 amino acids. The germline V gene encodes CDR1 LGHNA and CDR2 YSLEER.